This T cell receptor (beta chain) is from a study of blood T cells in healthy people across ages. Germline CDR1 reads MDHEN; CDR2 reads SYDVKM. V lost 3 bases and J 0 bases, leaving 12 bases between the germline ends. The length of the CDR3 is 15 residues. A second PCR, run for about 6 to 11 cycles, used a sample-barcoded 5' primer plus a J-beta primer mix. TCRdb reprocessed the 5' RACE reads with MiXCR, giving one entry per CDR3 protein. This sample carries roughly 1,500,000 distinct CDR3 sequences, 34% of them seen once, and the ten largest clones take about 11%. This sequence originates from a woman in her thirties in good health. Sequencing was done on a sample of blood. V is TRBV28 and J is TRBJ2-7; no definite D call. The DNA for the CDR3 is TGTGCCAGCAGTTTCCCCACCGTCGGCTCCTACGAGCAGTACTTC. Amino acid sequence: CASSFPTVGSYEQYF.